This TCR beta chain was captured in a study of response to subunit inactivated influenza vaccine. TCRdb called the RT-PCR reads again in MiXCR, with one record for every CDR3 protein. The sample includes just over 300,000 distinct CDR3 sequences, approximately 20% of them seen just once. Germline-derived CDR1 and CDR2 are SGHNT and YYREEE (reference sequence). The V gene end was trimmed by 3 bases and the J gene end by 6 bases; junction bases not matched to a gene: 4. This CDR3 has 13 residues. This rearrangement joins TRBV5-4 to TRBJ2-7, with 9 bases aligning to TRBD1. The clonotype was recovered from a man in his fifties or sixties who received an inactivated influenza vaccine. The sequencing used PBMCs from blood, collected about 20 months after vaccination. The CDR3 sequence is CASSWGQGGEQYF. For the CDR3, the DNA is TGTGCCAGCAGCTGGGGACAGGGAGGCGAGCAGTACTTC.